The 9 T cell receptor beta chains reported below all come from one sample, sequenced in a study of cytomegalovirus exposure and HLA in healthy donors. The PCR employed 60 Vbeta primers together with 13 Jbeta primers. Profiling relied on immunoSEQ multiplex PCR, and the TCRdb table lists in-frame clones only, not all of them. The table records 95,000 to 150,000 clones, about 73% of them present only once. The source material was PBMCs. The receptors come from a woman between 35 and 50 years old in good health and CMV-seronegative.

This clone was seen only once. The chain carries TRBV25-1 and TRBJ2-4; 8 bases match TRBD2. Trimming removed 6 bases from V and 11 bases from J; junction bases left unmatched: 12. Looked up from germline, CDR1 is MGHDK and CDR2 is SYGVNS. This CDR3 has 14 residues. The CDR3 bases are TGTGCCAGCAGCCGGGAGGGCCCCCTGGGCGTTCAGTACTTC. This translates into CASSREGPLGVQYF.

The chain links TRBV13 to TRBJ1-2, with TRBD1 matching 9 bases. J gave up 5 bases and V 4 bases, and 2 bases lay outside the gene matches. The CDR3 is 13 residues long. Germline lookup yields CDR1 PRHDT and CDR2 FYEKMQ (reference sequence). The CDR3 bases are TGTGCCAGCAGCTGGGACAGGGCATATGGCTACACCTTC. Translation gives CASSWDRAYGYTF. Looking up the rest from reference TRBV13 and TRBJ1-2 gives the full variable domain: AAGVIQSPRHLIKEKRETATLKCYPIPRHDTVYWYQQGPGQDPQFLISFYEKMQSDKGSIPDRFSAQQFSDYHSELNMSSLELGDSALYFCASSWDRAYGYTFGSGTRLTVV.

This clone turned up a few times. The rearrangement uses TRBV7-9 and TRBJ1-2, with TRBD1 identical over 8 bases. The V segment lost 6 bases and the J segment 4 bases; nucleotides outside the gene matches: 7. CDR1 is SEHNR, CDR2 FQNEAQ, per germline (reference sequence). The CDR3 runs to 14 residues. In nucleotides, the CDR3 is TGTGCCAGCAGAACGACAGGGGAGGGCTATGGCTACACCTTC. Translated, it gives CASRTTGEGYGYTF.

The chain joins TRBV27 to TRBJ2-2, with D perhaps TRBD1 (6 bases). There are 15 residues in the CDR3. Deletions cut 7 bases from V and 4 bases from J, with 16 bases between. In germline, CDR1 is MNHEY, CDR2 SMNVEV (reference sequence). CDR3 nucleotide sequence: TGTGCCAGCATTAGAGAGGCCAGGGGCACCGGGGAGCTGTTTTTT. Its protein product is CASIREARGTGELFF.

This rearrangement joins TRBV4-1 to TRBJ2-7; D not certain. Germline V lookup: CDR1 MGHRA, CDR2 YSYEKL. Trimming cost V 1 base and J 3 bases, with 13 bases left between them. The CDR3 is made up of 15 amino acids. The CDR3 sequence: CASSQGLQNFYEQYF. Here the CDR3 DNA reads TGCGCCAGCAGCCAAGGACTCCAAAACTTCTACGAGCAGTACTTC.

CDR3 bases: TGTGCCAGCAGCTTAGGCGGGACAGGGATCAACGAGCAGTACTTC. Its protein is CASSLGGTGINEQYF. The gene calls are TRBV13 and TRBJ2-7, with 9 bases matching TRBD1. Germline V lookup: CDR1 PRHDT, CDR2 FYEKMQ (reference sequence). The CDR3 length is 15 residues. The V gene end was trimmed by 0 bases and the J gene end by 5 bases; junction bases not matched to a gene: 5. The whole variable domain, remainder taken from reference TRBV13 and TRBJ2-7, is AAGVIQSPRHLIKEKRETATLKCYPIPRHDTVYWYQQGPGQDPQFLISFYEKMQSDKGSIPDRFSAQQFSDYHSELNMSSLELGDSALYFCASSLGGTGINEQYFGPGTRLTVT.

The rearrangement uses TRBV28 and TRBJ2-2, with 7 bases matching TRBD1. Germline assignment: CDR1 MDHEN and CDR2 SYDVKM. With 5 bases clipped from V and 2 bases from J, the junction kept 8 bases outside the gene matches. There are 16 residues in the CDR3. The CDR3 nucleotides read TGTGCCAGCAGTCTCTGGACAGGTTTTAACACCGGGGAGCTGTTTTTT. This encodes CASSLWTGFNTGELFF.

The chain has TRBV10-1 and TRBJ2-2; 8 nucleotides line up with TRBD1. The CDR3 is made up of 15 amino acids. The J segment lost 4 bases and the V segment lost 10 bases, leaving 11 bases of the junction unmatched. From germline, CDR1 is WNHNN and CDR2 SYGVQD (reference sequence). The CDR3 is CATSRGDRRTGELFF. DNA for the CDR3: TGCGCCACATCCCGCGGGGACAGGCGCACCGGGGAGCTGTTTTTT.

The CDR3: CASSPAVGANTGELFF. The CDR3 DNA follows: TGTGCCAGCTCACCGGCGGTCGGGGCGAACACCGGGGAGCTGTTTTTT. The gene calls are TRBV18 and TRBJ2-2; a possible D gene is TRBD2 (5 bases). The V end lost 3 bases, the J end lost 0 bases, and 11 bases lay between the germline ends. The CDR3 extends over 16 amino acids. Germline V gene sequence: CDR1 KGHSH, CDR2 LQKENI.